The rows below give T cell receptor beta chains drawn from one sample of a study of response to subunit inactivated influenza vaccine. MiXCR, run by TCRdb on the RT-PCR reads, gives a single entry per CDR3 protein. The table shows approximately 500,000 distinct CDR3 sequences, with over 10% occurring only once. The starting material was PBMCs from blood, obtained 40 to 50 days after vaccination. Receptors originate from a man aged 50-59 years who received an inactivated influenza vaccine. The CDR3 runs from the conserved cysteine through the conserved F or W. Size values are once, few and many counts, or a class for expanded clones, and some rows have none.

abundance	v_gene	j_gene	CDR3aa
few	TRBV6-2/TRBV6-3	TRBJ2-1	CASSYSVGVNEQFF
-	TRBV28	TRBJ1-1	CASSPPGQGEAFF
-	TRBV7-2	TRBJ2-7	CASSFQGQGYEQYF
-	TRBV4-2	TRBJ2-7	CASSQVRLAGGHEQYF
many	TRBV20-1	TRBJ2-3	CSARDRRITDTQYF
many	TRBV15	TRBJ2-1	CATSRDRVVGGEQFF
many	TRBV29-1	TRBJ2-5	CSVEVPSGGPSWETQYF
-	TRBV5-6	TRBJ1-1	CASSPGWSASSAFF
few	TRBV20-1	TRBJ2-7	CSARPADSYEQYF
few	TRBV7-2	TRBJ1-4	CASSLSWQNEKLFF
many	TRBV20-1	TRBJ2-7	CSARVPGRTYEQYF
-	TRBV6-1	TRBJ2-7	CASSTPGLGSEQYF
many	TRBV7-2	TRBJ2-3	CASSSRTGITDTQYF
many	TRBV20-1	TRBJ1-2	CSARDSGGYGYTF
-	TRBV20-1	TRBJ1-5	CSASSTGVSNQPQHF
-	TRBV12-3/TRBV12-4	TRBJ1-1	CASSTGQGVTEAFF
few	TRBV4-2	TRBJ1-6	CASSPGVGWNSPLHF
-	TRBV9	TRBJ2-7	CASSVAPSGAYEQYF
once	TRBV5-1	TRBJ2-1	CASSRDRGPPTDEQFF
-	TRBV20-1	TRBJ2-7	CSARAGTGVGEQYF
many	TRBV10-3	TRBJ1-1	CAISGPQGTNTEAFF
few	TRBV7-7	TRBJ2-1	CASSLAGPTAYNEQFF
few	TRBV28	TRBJ1-5	CASSFRGINQPQHF
-	TRBV5-1	TRBJ2-3	CASSWVAQGAADTQYF
few	TRBV5-5	TRBJ2-1	CASSLAPGGEFF
few	TRBV9	TRBJ1-5	CASSVGTAFNQPQHF
-	TRBV19	TRBJ2-7	CASSQYRRSYEQYF
few	TRBV5-1	TRBJ2-7	CASSLETGTLYEQYF
many	TRBV7-2	TRBJ2-7	CASSSVSAGGQYF
few	TRBV12-3/TRBV12-4	TRBJ2-3	CASSTRDRGDTQYF